These T cell receptor beta chains were read from a single sample in a study of identical twins. MiXCR was run by TCRdb on the 5' RACE reads, yielding one entry per CDR3 protein. The sample yields 1.5 million to 2 million distinct CDR3 sequences, roughly a third seen once. Sequenced sample: cord blood. The receptor source for this set is a newborn girl in good health. Both conserved end residues are part of each CDR3. A D gene is named only where the DNA matches it firmly. Size values are once, few and many counts, or a class for expanded clones, and some rows have none.

J | D | length | V | size | DNA | CDR3
TRBJ2-1 | - | 14 | TRBV29-1 | - | TGCAGCGTCTTTCAGGCGGGCCACTCCTACGAGCAGTTCTTC | CSVFQAGHSYEQFF
TRBJ1-4 | - | 15 | TRBV6-6 | - | TGTGCCAGCAGTTACGCAGGCAGGCCTAATGAAAAACTGTTTTTT | CASSYAGRPNEKLFF
TRBJ1-3 | - | 14 | TRBV20-1 | - | TGCAGTGCTAGAGTAAGGAAGCCTGGAAACACCATATATTTT | CSARVRKPGNTIYF
TRBJ2-1 | - | 16 | TRBV3-1 | - | TGTGCCAGCAGCCAAGCGGGATATTTCTCCTACAATGAGCAGTTCTTC | CASSQAGYFSYNEQFF
TRBJ1-1 | TRBD1 | 14 | TRBV20-1 | - | TGCAGTGCTTGGACAGGGCTAGGGAACACTGAAGCTTTCTTT | CSAWTGLGNTEAFF
TRBJ1-2 | - | 15 | TRBV20-1 | many | TGCAGTGCTAGAGATCAAGGAAGAGCTAACTATGGCTACACCTTC | CSARDQGRANYGYTF
TRBJ1-2 | - | 16 | TRBV21-1 | few | TGTGCCAGCAGCAAAGACGAGGACAGGGCGAGCTATGGCTACACCTTC | CASSKDEDRASYGYTF
TRBJ1-2 | - | 13 | TRBV6-5 | few | TGTGCCAGCAGTCACTTGTTAGACTATGGCTACACCTTC | CASSHLLDYGYTF
TRBJ2-4 | - | 14 | TRBV20-1 | - | TGCAGTGCTAGAGATTTGCAGGGTAAAAACATTCAGTACTTC | CSARDLQGKNIQYF
TRBJ1-2 | - | 15 | TRBV14 | few | TGTGCCAGCAGCCAAGAGTCTAGTCACTTCTATGGCTACACCTTC | CASSQESSHFYGYTF
TRBJ2-5 | - | 11 | TRBV27 | - | TGTGCCAGCAGTTGGGGGGAGACCCGGTACTTC | CASSWGETRYF
TRBJ1-1 | - | 13 | TRBV7-8 | - | TGTGCCAGCAGTGGAAATAGGCACACTGAAGCTTTCTTT | CASSGNRHTEAFF
TRBJ2-7 | TRBD2 | 19 | TRBV25-1 | few | TGTGCCAGCAGTGGCCCCAAGAGGGGACTAGCGACGATCTCCTACGAGCAGTACTTC | CASSGPKRGLATISYEQYF
TRBJ1-6 | TRBD1 | 16 | TRBV20-1 | - | TGCAGTGCTAGAGATCCAGGGGGCTCCTATAATTCACCCCTCCACTTT | CSARDPGGSYNSPLHF
TRBJ2-3 | - | 18 | TRBV7-9 | few | TGTGCCAGCAGCTCCTTAAGAGAGTTCTCCCTAGGCACAGATACGCAGTATTTT | CASSSLREFSLGTDTQYF
TRBJ2-1 | TRBD2 | 20 | TRBV7-2 | - | TGTGCCAGCAGCCAGCCTGGGAAACTAGCGGGCTCGTACTCCTACAATGAGCAGTTCTTC | CASSQPGKLAGSYSYNEQFF
TRBJ2-1 | TRBD2 | 14 | TRBV24-1 | - | TGTGCCACCGGCCCACTAGCGGGAGACAATGAGCAGTTCTTC | CATGPLAGDNEQFF
TRBJ2-7 | - | 11 | TRBV2 | few | TGTGCCACCTTGACAGCCTACGAGCAGTACTTC | CATLTAYEQYF
TRBJ2-3 | TRBD2 | 14 | TRBV12-5 | - | TGTGCTAGTGCCCTAGCGGGGGGGCCAGATACGCAGTATTTT | CASALAGGPDTQYF
TRBJ2-3 | TRBD2 | 16 | TRBV4-2 | many | TGTGCCAGCAGCCAACACGGGACTAGCGGCACAGATACGCAGTATTTT | CASSQHGTSGTDTQYF
TRBJ2-5 | - | 15 | TRBV21-1 | - | TGTGCCAGCAGCATGTCTGGCGGGAGGGAAGAGACCCAGTACTTC | CASSMSGGREETQYF
TRBJ2-5 | - | 13 | TRBV20-1 | few | TGCAGTGCCACGGACAGACCCCAAGAGACCCAGTACTTC | CSATDRPQETQYF
TRBJ1-1 | TRBD1 | 14 | TRBV28 | - | TGTGCCAGCAACGACCACAGGGGGAACACTGAAGCTTTCTTT | CASNDHRGNTEAFF
TRBJ2-1 | - | 15 | TRBV7-2 | few | TGTGCCAGCAGCTTCCGGAGGCTCGACTACAATGAGCAGTTCTTC | CASSFRRLDYNEQFF
TRBJ2-7 | - | 15 | TRBV7-8 | - | TGTGCCAGCAGCCCACAAACAGGGAACACCTACGAGCAGTACTTC | CASSPQTGNTYEQYF
TRBJ2-1 | TRBD2 | 14 | TRBV20-1 | - | TGCAGTGCTAGTGGGCTAGCGGCCCTCAATGAGCAGTTCTTC | CSASGLAALNEQFF
TRBJ2-3 | TRBD2 | 15 | TRBV15 | - | TGTGCCACCAGCCTCGGGACTAGCGGGACAGATACGCAGTATTTT | CATSLGTSGTDTQYF
TRBJ2-7 | TRBD2 | 15 | TRBV7-9 | - | TGTGCCAGCAGCCCAGAGGGGACTAGCTCCTACGAGCAGTACTTC | CASSPEGTSSYEQYF
TRBJ1-5 | - | 15 | TRBV21-1 | - | TGTGCCAGCAGCCCCCCGTGGGGGGAGGGTCAGCCCCAGCATTTT | CASSPPWGEGQPQHF
TRBJ1-2 | TRBD1 | 15 | TRBV28 | - | TGTGCCAGCAGCCCCTCGACAGGGGGCAGCTATGGCTACACCTTC | CASSPSTGGSYGYTF
TRBJ1-2 | TRBD1 | 18 | TRBV16 | - | TGTGCCAGCAGCCAAAGACAGGGCCCTGGCGTCGGGGGCTATGGCTACACCTTC | CASSQRQGPGVGGYGYTF
TRBJ2-7 | - | 15 | TRBV28 | few | TGTGCCAGCAGTTTAGGATACGGGCCCTCCTACGAGCAGTACTTC | CASSLGYGPSYEQYF
TRBJ2-7 | - | 13 | TRBV14 | few | TGTGCCAGCAGCCAAGAAGAACTCTACGAGCAGTACTTC | CASSQEELYEQYF
TRBJ1-2 | - | 13 | TRBV5-6 | - | TGTGCCAGCAGCTTGGACACATTCTATGGCTACACCTTC | CASSLDTFYGYTF
TRBJ1-2 | TRBD1 | 15 | TRBV3-1 | - | TGTGCCAGCAGGTCTCGGGACAGGGGAGGGTATGGCTACACCTTC | CASRSRDRGGYGYTF
TRBJ2-1 | - | 14 | TRBV29-1 | few | TGCAGCGTGGGAAGCCTAATTCGGGACAATGAGCAGTTCTTC | CSVGSLIRDNEQFF
TRBJ2-5 | TRBD1 | 14 | TRBV4-2 | - | TGTGCCAGCAGCCCGAGAGGGGGCCGGGAGACCCAGTACTTC | CASSPRGGRETQYF
TRBJ2-7 | - | 14 | TRBV3-1 | - | TGTGCCAGCAGCCGAAGACTGGTTCCCTACGAGCAGTACTTC | CASSRRLVPYEQYF
TRBJ1-1 | TRBD1 | 14 | TRBV7-2 | many | TGTGCCAGCAGTCTACGACAGGGGAGCACTGAAGCTTTCTTT | CASSLRQGSTEAFF
TRBJ2-1 | TRBD1 | 15 | TRBV5-1 | - | TGCGCCAGCAGACATCCGGGACAGGATTACAATGAGCAGTTCTTC | CASRHPGQDYNEQFF
TRBJ2-5 | TRBD1 | 14 | TRBV6-1 | - | TGTGCAGGGGGTAGGACAGGGATTAAAGAGACCCAGTACTTC | CAGGRTGIKETQYF
TRBJ1-6 | - | 14 | TRBV28 | - | TGTGCCAGCACCGGAGTTGGCGGGAATTCACCCCTCCACTTT | CASTGVGGNSPLHF
TRBJ1-1 | - | 15 | TRBV4-1 | few | TGCGCCAGCAGCCAAGAGGGTGGGGTGAACACTGAAGCTTTCTTT | CASSQEGGVNTEAFF
TRBJ1-4 | - | 15 | TRBV14 | few | TGTGCCAGCAGCCCAGACAGGACAACTAATGAAAAACTGTTTTTT | CASSPDRTTNEKLFF
TRBJ2-7 | TRBD2 | 15 | TRBV12-3/TRBV12-4 | - | TGTGCCAGCAGTCGCAAGCGGGGTGGTTCCAACGAGCAGTACTTC | CASSRKRGGSNEQYF
TRBJ2-7 | TRBD2 | 15 | TRBV5-6 | - | TGTGCCAGCAGCTGGGGGGGACTAGCTGCCTACGAGCAGTACTTC | CASSWGGLAAYEQYF